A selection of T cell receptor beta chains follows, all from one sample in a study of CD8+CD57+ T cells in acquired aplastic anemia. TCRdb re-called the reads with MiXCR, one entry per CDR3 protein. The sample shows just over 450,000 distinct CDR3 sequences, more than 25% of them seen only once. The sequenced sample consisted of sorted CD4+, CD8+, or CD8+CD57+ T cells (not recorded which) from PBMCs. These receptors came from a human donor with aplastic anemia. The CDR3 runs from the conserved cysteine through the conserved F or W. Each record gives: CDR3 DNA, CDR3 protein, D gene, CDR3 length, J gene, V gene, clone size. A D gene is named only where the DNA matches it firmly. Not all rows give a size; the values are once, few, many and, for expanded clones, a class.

cdr3_nt: TGCAGCGTTGATATGCGGGGGCAAGAGACCCAGTACTTC; cdr3_aa: CSVDMRGQETQYF; d_call: TRBD2; cdr3_length: 13; j_call: TRBJ2-5; v_call: TRBV29-1; clone_size: NA
cdr3_nt: TGTGCCAGCAGTCTGGACAGGGGCAACACCGGGGAGCTGTTTTTT; cdr3_aa: CASSLDRGNTGELFF; d_call: TRBD1; cdr3_length: 15; j_call: TRBJ2-2; v_call: TRBV2; clone_size: many
cdr3_nt: TGCAGTGCTAGGATTGCTGGAAGTTTGAGAGACGAGCAGTACTTC; cdr3_aa: CSARIAGSLRDEQYF; d_call: NA; cdr3_length: 15; j_call: TRBJ2-7; v_call: TRBV20-1; clone_size: many
cdr3_nt: TGTGCCAGCACCGGGACAGGTGGGCTCTACGAGCAGTACTTC; cdr3_aa: CASTGTGGLYEQYF; d_call: TRBD1; cdr3_length: 14; j_call: TRBJ2-7; v_call: TRBV2; clone_size: many
cdr3_nt: TGTGCCAGCAGCTTAGAAGGATGGCGGGGCCAAATATATTCCTACGAGCAGTACTTC; cdr3_aa: CASSLEGWRGQIYSYEQYF; d_call: NA; cdr3_length: 19; j_call: TRBJ2-7; v_call: TRBV11-2; clone_size: NA
cdr3_nt: TGCGCCAGCAGCTTGACCCGGGAGCTGTTTTTT; cdr3_aa: CASSLTRELFF; d_call: NA; cdr3_length: 11; j_call: TRBJ2-2; v_call: TRBV5-1; clone_size: few
cdr3_nt: TGTGCTAGTAGTCCCGGGACAGGCGCCACCTACGAGCAGTACTTC; cdr3_aa: CASSPGTGATYEQYF; d_call: TRBD1; cdr3_length: 15; j_call: TRBJ2-7; v_call: TRBV19; clone_size: NA
cdr3_nt: TGTGCCAGCAGCGCCAGGGGGCGCGGGGGCAATCAGCCCCAGCATTTT; cdr3_aa: CASSARGRGGNQPQHF; d_call: TRBD1; cdr3_length: 16; j_call: TRBJ1-5; v_call: TRBV2; clone_size: many
cdr3_nt: TGCAGTGCTCAACTGGGACTAGCGGAAGAGACCCAGTACTTC; cdr3_aa: CSAQLGLAEETQYF; d_call: TRBD2; cdr3_length: 14; j_call: TRBJ2-5; v_call: TRBV20-1; clone_size: once
cdr3_nt: TGTGCCAGCAGTGAAACCAGTGCCTACTCCTACGAGCAGTACTTC; cdr3_aa: CASSETSAYSYEQYF; d_call: NA; cdr3_length: 15; j_call: TRBJ2-7; v_call: TRBV2; clone_size: many
cdr3_nt: TGCGCCAGCTCTATTCAGGGCGACAGCACAGATACGCAGTATTTT; cdr3_aa: CASSIQGDSTDTQYF; d_call: NA; cdr3_length: 15; j_call: TRBJ2-3; v_call: TRBV5-1; clone_size: many
cdr3_nt: TGTGCCACCAGCCAGAACAGGGGCAACGAGAAGTACTTC; cdr3_aa: CATSQNRGNEKYF; d_call: TRBD1; cdr3_length: 13; j_call: TRBJ2-7; v_call: TRBV15; clone_size: NA
cdr3_nt: TGTGCCAGCAGCCGGACAGCGTACTACGAGCAGTACTTC; cdr3_aa: CASSRTAYYEQYF; d_call: NA; cdr3_length: 13; j_call: TRBJ2-7; v_call: TRBV7-9; clone_size: few
cdr3_nt: TGTGCCAGCAGGAGGGACAGGAGACTGCGTTCACCCCTCCACTTT; cdr3_aa: CASRRDRRLRSPLHF; d_call: TRBD1; cdr3_length: 15; j_call: TRBJ1-6; v_call: TRBV25-1; clone_size: NA
cdr3_nt: TGTGCCAGCAGCCCAACTGGAGGGATAACCGGGAGGACTGAAGCTTTCTTT; cdr3_aa: CASSPTGGITGRTEAFF; d_call: NA; cdr3_length: 17; j_call: TRBJ1-1; v_call: TRBV12-3/TRBV12-4; clone_size: NA
cdr3_nt: TGTGCCAGCAGTTACGTCAACAGGGGTGGCTACACCTTC; cdr3_aa: CASSYVNRGGYTF; d_call: TRBD1; cdr3_length: 13; j_call: TRBJ1-2; v_call: TRBV6-2/TRBV6-3; clone_size: NA
cdr3_nt: TGTGCCAGCAGCTTGAGCAATAGTACCCCGCAGTTCTTC; cdr3_aa: CASSLSNSTPQFF; d_call: NA; cdr3_length: 13; j_call: TRBJ2-1; v_call: TRBV7-3; clone_size: many
cdr3_nt: TGTGCCAGCAGCCCCAGCCGGGGACGCACAGATACGCAGTATTTT; cdr3_aa: CASSPSRGRTDTQYF; d_call: NA; cdr3_length: 15; j_call: TRBJ2-3; v_call: TRBV12-3/TRBV12-4; clone_size: few
cdr3_nt: TGTGCCAGCAGTTACTCGAGTGCGGGAGTTCGGGGTGAGCAGTACTTC; cdr3_aa: CASSYSSAGVRGEQYF; d_call: TRBD2; cdr3_length: 16; j_call: TRBJ2-7; v_call: TRBV6-5; clone_size: NA
cdr3_nt: TGCAGTGCTAGCGGGAGGGCCATGCAGACAGATACGCAGTATTTT; cdr3_aa: CSASGRAMQTDTQYF; d_call: TRBD2; cdr3_length: 15; j_call: TRBJ2-3; v_call: TRBV20-1; clone_size: NA
cdr3_nt: TGTGCCAGCAGACTAAGGGGGGGGGACTATGGCTACGCCTTC; cdr3_aa: CASRLRGGDYGYAF; d_call: NA; cdr3_length: 14; j_call: TRBJ1-2; v_call: TRBV6-1; clone_size: NA
cdr3_nt: TGCGCCAGCAGCCAAGGATCGTCGGGACAGGGCGATGAGCAGTTCTTC; cdr3_aa: CASSQGSSGQGDEQFF; d_call: TRBD1; cdr3_length: 16; j_call: TRBJ2-1; v_call: TRBV4-3; clone_size: NA
cdr3_nt: TGTGCCATCAGCCCGGGACAGGGCGCGCTCTATGGCTACACCTTC; cdr3_aa: CAISPGQGALYGYTF; d_call: TRBD1; cdr3_length: 15; j_call: TRBJ1-2; v_call: TRBV10-3; clone_size: NA
cdr3_nt: TGTGCCAGCAGCGGGACAGGGAGGCTTGGCTACACCTTC; cdr3_aa: CASSGTGRLGYTF; d_call: TRBD1; cdr3_length: 13; j_call: TRBJ1-2; v_call: TRBV12-3/TRBV12-4; clone_size: once
cdr3_nt: TGCGCCAGCAGCTCACGGGACACCGCATCCTACGAGCAGTACTTC; cdr3_aa: CASSSRDTASYEQYF; d_call: NA; cdr3_length: 15; j_call: TRBJ2-7; v_call: TRBV5-1; clone_size: few
cdr3_nt: TGTGCCAGTACCCCTCGGGCGGGGACCAAGGGCACTGAAGCTTTCTTT; cdr3_aa: CASTPRAGTKGTEAFF; d_call: NA; cdr3_length: 16; j_call: TRBJ1-1; v_call: TRBV19; clone_size: few
cdr3_nt: TGCAGCGTTGAAGGAGATAGCGGGGAGTCCTACGAGCAGTACTTC; cdr3_aa: CSVEGDSGESYEQYF; d_call: TRBD2; cdr3_length: 15; j_call: TRBJ2-7; v_call: TRBV29-1; clone_size: NA
cdr3_nt: TGTGCCAGTAGTTTCGGGGGACCCTATGGCTACACCTTC; cdr3_aa: CASSFGGPYGYTF; d_call: NA; cdr3_length: 13; j_call: TRBJ1-2; v_call: TRBV19; clone_size: many
cdr3_nt: TGTGCCACCAGTGATCCACAGGGGGGATACTACGAGCAGTACTTC; cdr3_aa: CATSDPQGGYYEQYF; d_call: TRBD1; cdr3_length: 15; j_call: TRBJ2-7; v_call: TRBV24-1; clone_size: few
cdr3_nt: TGTGCCAGCAGTTACCCGAGAGACTACGAGCAGTACTTC; cdr3_aa: CASSYPRDYEQYF; d_call: NA; cdr3_length: 13; j_call: TRBJ2-7; v_call: TRBV2; clone_size: few
cdr3_nt: TGTGCCATCAATGTGGACAAGAACACTGAAGCTTTCTTT; cdr3_aa: CAINVDKNTEAFF; d_call: NA; cdr3_length: 13; j_call: TRBJ1-1; v_call: TRBV10-3; clone_size: NA
cdr3_nt: TGTGCCAGCAGCTTAGCTTACAGGGGGCATCTGAGCGAGCAGTACTTC; cdr3_aa: CASSLAYRGHLSEQYF; d_call: TRBD1; cdr3_length: 16; j_call: TRBJ2-7; v_call: TRBV13; clone_size: NA
cdr3_nt: TGCGCCAGCAGTGCATGGGGGCTGGGCAATGAGCAGTTCTTC; cdr3_aa: CASSAWGLGNEQFF; d_call: NA; cdr3_length: 14; j_call: TRBJ2-1; v_call: TRBV10-2; clone_size: many
cdr3_nt: TGTGCCAGCAGAGGAAGGGATGGAGGCTACACCTTC; cdr3_aa: CASRGRDGGYTF; d_call: NA; cdr3_length: 12; j_call: TRBJ1-2; v_call: TRBV7-8; clone_size: many
cdr3_nt: TGCGCCAGCAGTGAGTCGGGGGGTGGCACTGAAGCTTTCTTT; cdr3_aa: CASSESGGGTEAFF; d_call: NA; cdr3_length: 14; j_call: TRBJ1-1; v_call: TRBV10-1; clone_size: NA
cdr3_nt: TGTGCCAGCAGCCCTGGGACTAGCGGGGGTCAAGAGCAGTACTTC; cdr3_aa: CASSPGTSGGQEQYF; d_call: TRBD2; cdr3_length: 15; j_call: TRBJ2-7; v_call: TRBV13; clone_size: NA
cdr3_nt: TGTGCCAGCAACCCCCATGGGAGGGGGCGGGGAACTGAAGCTTTCTTT; cdr3_aa: CASNPHGRGRGTEAFF; d_call: TRBD1; cdr3_length: 16; j_call: TRBJ1-1; v_call: TRBV5-4; clone_size: NA
cdr3_nt: TGTGCCAGCTCATCCGGGACAGTCAACTCCTACGAGCAGTACTTC; cdr3_aa: CASSSGTVNSYEQYF; d_call: TRBD1; cdr3_length: 15; j_call: TRBJ2-7; v_call: TRBV18; clone_size: NA
cdr3_nt: TGTGCCAGCAGTCCGACTAGCGGGAGTCGCGAGCAGTACTTC; cdr3_aa: CASSPTSGSREQYF; d_call: TRBD2; cdr3_length: 14; j_call: TRBJ2-7; v_call: TRBV12-3/TRBV12-4; clone_size: NA
cdr3_nt: TGTGCCACCAGCAGCTTGGGACAGGGGAACACTGAAGCTTTCTTT; cdr3_aa: CATSSLGQGNTEAFF; d_call: TRBD1; cdr3_length: 15; j_call: TRBJ1-1; v_call: TRBV15; clone_size: NA
cdr3_nt: TGCGCCAGCAGCCCTCCGGGACTACCTAACAATGAGCAGTTCTTC; cdr3_aa: CASSPPGLPNNEQFF; d_call: TRBD2; cdr3_length: 15; j_call: TRBJ2-1; v_call: TRBV4-1; clone_size: NA
cdr3_nt: TGCAGTGCTAGAGGGTGGCAGGGGGCGTACCCTGGGGCCAACGTCCTGACTTTC; cdr3_aa: CSARGWQGAYPGANVLTF; d_call: TRBD1; cdr3_length: 18; j_call: TRBJ2-6; v_call: TRBV20-1; clone_size: many
cdr3_nt: TGTGCCAGCAGGGGACGGGAGACCCAGTACTTC; cdr3_aa: CASRGRETQYF; d_call: NA; cdr3_length: 11; j_call: TRBJ2-5; v_call: TRBV10-3; clone_size: NA
cdr3_nt: TGCGCCAGCGGCAGGAGCGGGAGCACTGGTGAGCAGTTCTTC; cdr3_aa: CASGRSGSTGEQFF; d_call: TRBD2; cdr3_length: 14; j_call: TRBJ2-1; v_call: TRBV5-1; clone_size: NA
cdr3_nt: TGTGCCAGCAGTCCCCCCGAGGGTCAGCCCCAGCATTTT; cdr3_aa: CASSPPEGQPQHF; d_call: NA; cdr3_length: 13; j_call: TRBJ1-5; v_call: TRBV6-1; clone_size: many
cdr3_nt: TGCAGTGCTAGGTCTAGCGCCTACAATGAGCAGTTCTTC; cdr3_aa: CSARSSAYNEQFF; d_call: NA; cdr3_length: 13; j_call: TRBJ2-1; v_call: TRBV20-1; clone_size: few
cdr3_nt: TGTGCCAGCAGCTTAACGGGGGGCCGGATTAGCGGCAATGAGCAGTTCTTC; cdr3_aa: CASSLTGGRISGNEQFF; d_call: NA; cdr3_length: 17; j_call: TRBJ2-1; v_call: TRBV7-3; clone_size: NA
cdr3_nt: TGTGCCAGCAGCACCAGACTAGCTGGGGACTACGAGCAGTACTTC; cdr3_aa: CASSTRLAGDYEQYF; d_call: TRBD2; cdr3_length: 15; j_call: TRBJ2-7; v_call: TRBV7-9; clone_size: many
cdr3_nt: TGCAGTGCTAAAGGCATCAGGGGGTCCTACGAGCAGTACTTC; cdr3_aa: CSAKGIRGSYEQYF; d_call: TRBD1; cdr3_length: 14; j_call: TRBJ2-7; v_call: TRBV20-1; clone_size: many
cdr3_nt: TGTGCCAGTAGTCCCTCCCCAGCGGGGCAAGAGACCCAGTACTTC; cdr3_aa: CASSPSPAGQETQYF; d_call: TRBD2; cdr3_length: 15; j_call: TRBJ2-5; v_call: TRBV19; clone_size: many
cdr3_nt: TGTGCCAGCAGCTTGCCTGGGGCAGGGGGGCACGAGCAGTACTTC; cdr3_aa: CASSLPGAGGHEQYF; d_call: NA; cdr3_length: 15; j_call: TRBJ2-7; v_call: TRBV7-8; clone_size: many
cdr3_nt: TGTGCCAGTAGTATACCGGGAGGGACCAACGAGCAGTACTTC; cdr3_aa: CASSIPGGTNEQYF; d_call: TRBD2; cdr3_length: 14; j_call: TRBJ2-7; v_call: TRBV19; clone_size: many
cdr3_nt: TGCAGTGCTAGAAGAGTGGAGGCGAACACTGAAGCTTTCTTT; cdr3_aa: CSARRVEANTEAFF; d_call: NA; cdr3_length: 14; j_call: TRBJ1-1; v_call: TRBV20-1; clone_size: many
cdr3_nt: TGTGCCAGCGAGACTCACAGATTTGATAATTCACCCCTCCACTTT; cdr3_aa: CASETHRFDNSPLHF; d_call: NA; cdr3_length: 15; j_call: TRBJ1-6; v_call: TRBV6-2/TRBV6-3; clone_size: few
cdr3_nt: TGTGCCAGCAGCGCAACCATGACTAGCGGCGATACGCAGTATTTT; cdr3_aa: CASSATMTSGDTQYF; d_call: TRBD2; cdr3_length: 15; j_call: TRBJ2-3; v_call: TRBV6-1; clone_size: few